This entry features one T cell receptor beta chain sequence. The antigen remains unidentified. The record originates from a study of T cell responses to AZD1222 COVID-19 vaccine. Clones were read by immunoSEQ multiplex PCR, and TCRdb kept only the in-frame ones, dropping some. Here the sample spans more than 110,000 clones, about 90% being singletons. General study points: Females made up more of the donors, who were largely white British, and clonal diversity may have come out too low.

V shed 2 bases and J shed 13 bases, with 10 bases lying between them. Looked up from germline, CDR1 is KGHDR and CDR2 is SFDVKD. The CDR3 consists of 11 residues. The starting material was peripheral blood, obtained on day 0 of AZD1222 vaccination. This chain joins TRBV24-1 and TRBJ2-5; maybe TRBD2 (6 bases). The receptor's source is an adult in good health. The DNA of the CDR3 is TGTGCCACCAGTGATTCCCGGGACTCGTACTTC. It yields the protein CATSDSRDSYF.